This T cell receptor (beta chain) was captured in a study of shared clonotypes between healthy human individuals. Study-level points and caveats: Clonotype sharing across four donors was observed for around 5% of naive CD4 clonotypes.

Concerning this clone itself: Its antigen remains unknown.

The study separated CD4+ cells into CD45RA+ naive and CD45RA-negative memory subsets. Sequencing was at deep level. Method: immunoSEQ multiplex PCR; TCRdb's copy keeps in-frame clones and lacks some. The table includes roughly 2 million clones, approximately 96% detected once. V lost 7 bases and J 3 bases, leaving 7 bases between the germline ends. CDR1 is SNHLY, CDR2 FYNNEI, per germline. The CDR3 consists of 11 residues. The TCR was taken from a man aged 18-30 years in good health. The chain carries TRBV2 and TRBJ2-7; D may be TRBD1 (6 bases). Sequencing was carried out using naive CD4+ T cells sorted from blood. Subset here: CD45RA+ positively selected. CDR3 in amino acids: CASKGVYEQYF. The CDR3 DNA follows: TGTGCCAGCAAGGGGGTCTACGAGCAGTACTTC.